The 32 T cell receptor beta chains below were found in one sample sequenced in a study of beta chain features in type 1 diabetes. Reverse transcribing all isolated RNA meant expressed TCRB transcripts were sequenced. Sequencing used immunoSEQ multiplex PCR; TCRdb keeps in-frame clones, though not all of them. The sample includes fewer than 500,000 clones, roughly 13% of them seen just once. The sample comprised naive CD4+ T cells from blood. The receptors originated from a man aged 25 to 40 in good health.

This clone was seen once. The V call is TRBV20-1, the J call TRBJ1-1; the D is unclear. V gave up 5 bases and J gave up 1 base, with 5 bases separating them. Germline CDR1 DFQATT, CDR2 SNEGSKA (reference sequence). This CDR3 region has 11 residues. In nucleotides, the CDR3 is TGCAGTGCTTTCGCGAACACTGAAGCTTTCTTT. Its translation is CSAFANTEAFF.

The J gene is TRBJ2-3, the V gene TRBV25-1, with TRBD2 matching 11 bases. The CDR3 loop spans 14 amino acids. Germline V gene sequence: CDR1 MGHDK, CDR2 SYGVNS. V was clipped by 11 bases and J by 5 bases; unmatched bases: 9. The CDR3 is CAVSLGTSGDTQYF. Written as DNA, the CDR3 is TGTGCCGTCTCCCTGGGGACTAGCGGAGATACGCAGTATTTT.

This clone was observed a handful of times. The chain joins TRBV2 to TRBJ2-1, with 15 bases identical to TRBD2. The CDR3 totals 17 residues. V shed 5 bases, J shed 4 bases, and the junction held 6 bases outside the gene matches. Looked up from germline, CDR1 is SNHLY and CDR2 is FYNNEI. The CDR3 DNA sequence: TGTGCCAGCAGTCAACCGGGACTAGCGGGAGGATACAATGAGCAGTTCTTC. This sequence encodes CASSQPGLAGGYNEQFF.

The rearrangement uses TRBV7-2 and TRBJ2-7; 9 bases line up with TRBD2. CDR3 length: 16 amino acids. CDR1 is SGHTA and CDR2 is FQGNSA in the germline V gene. V lost 5 bases, J lost 4 bases, and 12 bases stayed unmatched. The CDR3 loop reads CASSPVPSGVGYEQYF. CDR3 coding DNA: TGTGCCAGCAGCCCAGTGCCTAGCGGGGTGGGGTACGAGCAGTACTTC.

This clone has a single count. The genes are TRBV25-1 and TRBJ1-1; D may be TRBD1 (5 bases). V was pared by 6 bases and J by 4 bases, with 9 bases between. Looked up from germline, CDR1 is MGHDK and CDR2 is SYGVNS. This CDR3 is built from 12 residues. In nucleotides, the CDR3 is TGTGCCAGCAGGGAGGGACGCACTGAAGCTTTCTTT. The encoded protein is CASREGRTEAFF.

This clone was counted only a few times. The V and J genes are TRBV6-5 and TRBJ2-1; the D is unclear. The ends were cut back, 2 bases at V and 4 bases at J, with 15 bases in the middle. Looked up from germline, CDR1 is MNHEY and CDR2 is SVGAGI. The CDR3 runs 16 residues. CDR3 DNA: TGTGCCAGCAGTTACCGGCCCCTGTACCTTTACAATGAGCAGTTCTTC. Its protein is CASSYRPLYLYNEQFF.

This clone was detected a few times. The rearrangement joins TRBV29-1 to TRBJ2-5, with 7 bases identical to TRBD1. Germline V gives CDR1 SQVTM, CDR2 ANQGSEA. There are 12 residues in the CDR3. As DNA, the CDR3 is TGCGGGGGAAGGACAGGCCAAGAGACCCAGTACTTC. Protein: CGGRTGQETQYF.

This clone was seen a few times. This chain uses TRBV2 with TRBJ2-1; D tentatively reads TRBD1 or TRBD2 (5 bases each). The CDR3 extends over 15 amino acids. Trimming cost V 6 bases and J 8 bases, with 20 bases left between them. CDR1 is SNHLY, CDR2 FYNNEI, per germline. CDR3 residues: CASSFGTATFDEQFF. The CDR3 DNA reads as TGTGCCAGCAGCTTCGGGACCGCTACATTCGATGAGCAGTTCTTC.

The rearrangement links TRBV18 to TRBJ2-3, with a weak D call TRBD2 (6 bases). This CDR3 comprises 15 residues. Germline V gene lookup returns CDR1 KGHSH and CDR2 LQKENI. Trimming cost V 2 bases and J 1 base, with 10 bases left between them. The DNA for the CDR3 is TGTGCCAGCTCACCAGGGGCTAGCGGCACAGATACGCAGTATTTT. This translates into CASSPGASGTDTQYF.

The sample holds a few counts of this clone. V is TRBV30 and J is TRBJ2-7, with 12 bases that match TRBD2. The CDR3 extends over 15 amino acids. V trimming: 4 bases; J trimming: 3 bases; junction bases outside the gene matches: 7. Germline V lookup: CDR1 GTSNPN, CDR2 SVGIG (reference sequence). CDR3 residues: CAWKPRLAGVYEQYV. CDR3 bases: TGTGCCTGGAAACCGCGACTAGCGGGAGTCTACGAGCAGTACGTC.

The chain links TRBV6-1 to TRBJ2-5, with TRBD2 matching over 7 bases. Trimming removed 5 bases from V and 5 bases from J; junction bases left unmatched: 8. The CDR3 length is 14 residues. In germline, CDR1 is MNHNS, CDR2 SASEGT. CDR3 protein: CASSPPGLWETQYF. The CDR3 DNA reads TGTGCCAGCAGTCCCCCGGGACTATGGGAGACCCAGTACTTC.

On this clone itself: A far larger clone differs by one base, so this is likely a read error. The sample contains more than one DNA sequence encoding this CDR3. This chain links TRBV11-3 with TRBJ2-5; D is ambiguous. V gave up 2 bases and J gave up 3 bases, with 1 base separating them. CDR1 SGHNT and CDR2 YENEEA come from the germline V gene. The CDR3 is 11 residues long. The CDR3 DNA sequence: TGTGCCAGCAGCTTAAAAGAGACCCAGTACTTC. Protein sequence: CASSLKETQYF.

The rearrangement uses TRBV28 and TRBJ1-2, with D possibly being TRBD1 (6 bases). V lost 8 bases, J lost 2 bases, and 21 bases lay in between. CDR1 is MDHEN, CDR2 SYDVKM, per germline. The CDR3 length is 16 residues. The CDR3 region is CASFPPGGQRNYGYTF. The CDR3 DNA follows: TGTGCCAGCTTCCCTCCAGGAGGACAGAGAAACTATGGCTACACCTTC.

Notes on this clone: A much larger clone differs from this one at a single base, so this may be a read error. In the same sample, other DNA sequences code for this CDR3. The rearrangement joins TRBV18 to TRBJ2-5, with D hard to call. Trimming shortened V by 1 base and J by 5 bases, and 2 bases separated the two germline ends. Germline CDR1 reads KGHSH; CDR2 reads LQKENI. The CDR3 is 11 residues long. The CDR3 sequence is CASSPLETQYF. CDR3 DNA: TGTGCCAGCTCACCACTGGAGACCCAGTACTTC.

This clone was counted only a few times. The chain recombines TRBV6-1 with TRBJ2-7; D remains unclear. Trimming removed 7 bases from V and 0 bases from J, with 7 bases in between. This CDR3 has 12 residues. Germline V gene sequence: CDR1 MNHNS, CDR2 SASEGT. CDR3 sequence: CASTSASYEQYV. In DNA form, the CDR3 reads TGTGCCAGCACCTCCGCCTCCTACGAGCAGTACGTC.

This clone came up a few times. The V gene is TRBV30, the J gene TRBJ2-2; 10 bases map to TRBD2. The CDR3 runs to 19 residues. The V segment lost 3 bases and the J segment 4 bases; nucleotides outside the gene matches: 17. Looked up from germline, CDR1 is GTSNPN and CDR2 is SVGIG (reference sequence). This CDR3 reads CAWSRYPGTSAKGTGELFF. In DNA, the CDR3 is TGTGCCTGGAGCCGCTACCCCGGGACTAGCGCTAAAGGCACCGGGGAGCTGTTTTTT.

This clone was seen only a few times. The gene calls are TRBV2 and TRBJ2-3, with D possibly being TRBD1 or TRBD2 (6 bases each). The CDR3 sequence is 13 residues long. The germline V gene has CDR1 SNHLY and CDR2 FYNNEI. V gave up 6 bases and J gave up 8 bases, with 15 bases separating them. CDR3 bases: TGTGCCAGCAGCGACCTACAGGGAGGTACGCAGTATTTT. Residues: CASSDLQGGTQYF.

Only a few counts were recorded for this clone. The chain links TRBV5-1 to TRBJ2-1; no firm D call. V lost 2 bases, J lost 8 bases, and 8 bases lay in between. Germline V CDR1 and CDR2: SGHRS, YFSETQ. This CDR3 spans 12 amino acids. The CDR3 region has the DNA TGCGCCAGCAGCTTCTTAGGCCATGAGCAGTTCTTC. As protein: CASSFLGHEQFF.

The table lists this clone with a few counts. The chain recombines TRBV6-6 with TRBJ1-2, with D perhaps TRBD1 (5 bases). The CDR3 consists of 13 residues. Germline V CDR1 and CDR2: MNHNY, SVGAGI (reference sequence). V was clipped by 2 bases and J by 7 bases, with 11 bases between them. This CDR3 reads CASSYGGSAGYTF. In DNA form, the CDR3 reads TGTGCCAGCAGTTACGGGGGGTCCGCTGGCTACACCTTC.

The chain couples TRBV2 to TRBJ2-3, with a tentative D call TRBD1 (5 bases). Deletions cut 3 bases from V and 0 bases from J, with 10 bases between. This CDR3 is 15 amino acids long. Germline CDR1 is SNHLY and CDR2 is FYNNEI. The CDR3 is CASSDRQFSTDTQYF. The CDR3, as DNA: TGTGCCAGCAGTGACAGACAGTTTAGCACAGATACGCAGTATTTT.

The V gene is TRBV2, the J gene TRBJ1-2; possible D gene TRBD1, 6 bases. Germline CDR1 and CDR2: SNHLY and FYNNEI. The length of the CDR3 is 13 residues. Between the trimmed V and J ends, which lost 0 bases and 8 bases, there was a span of 10 bases. CDR3 residues: CASSEARGHGYTF. The CDR3 DNA is TGTGCCAGCAGTGAAGCGCGGGGGCACGGCTACACCTTC.

J is TRBJ2-3 and V is TRBV25-1; D is ambiguous. Germline V lookup: CDR1 MGHDK, CDR2 SYGVNS. V lost 6 bases and J lost 0, with 4 bases in between. The CDR3 totals 12 residues. As DNA, the CDR3 is TGTGCCAGCAGGGCAAGCACAGATACGCAGTATTTT. Protein sequence: CASRASTDTQYF. Combining the CDR3 with reference TRBV25-1 and TRBJ2-3 gives the whole variable domain EADIYQTPRYLVIGTGKKITLECSQTMGHDKMYWYQQDPGMELHLIHYSYGVNSTEKGDLSSESTVSRIRTEHFPLTLESARPSHTSQYLCASRASTDTQYFGPGTRLTVL.

The chain uses TRBV6-5 and TRBJ2-7; TRBD1 matches 7 bases. The CDR3 has 14 residues. CDR1 and CDR2 (germline): MNHEY, SVGAGI. The J segment lost 0 bases and the V segment lost 7 bases, leaving 6 bases of the junction unmatched. CDR3 bases: TGTGCCAGCATTAGCTGGGACAGCTCCTACGAGCAGTACTTC. Residues: CASISWDSSYEQYF.

The chain has TRBV5-1 and TRBJ1-1; 7 nucleotides agree with TRBD1. The CDR3 loop spans 13 amino acids. After removal of 2 bases from V and 6 bases from J, the junction contained 4 bases not matched to a gene. CDR1 is SGHRS, CDR2 YFSETQ, per germline. The CDR3 loop reads CASSFNQGAEAFF. CDR3 DNA: TGCGCCAGCAGCTTTAACCAGGGGGCTGAAGCTTTCTTT.

This clone was counted only a few times. V gene TRBV6-5 combines with J gene TRBJ2-3; 9 positions match TRBD2. The CDR3 covers 13 residues. The trim removed 6 bases at V and 11 bases at J, leaving 9 bases unmatched. CDR1 is MNHEY, CDR2 SVGAGI, per germline. DNA of the CDR3: TGTGCCAGCAGGAAAGCGGGAGGCGTTATGCAGTATTTT. It encodes CASRKAGGVMQYF.

The rearrangement uses TRBV27 and TRBJ1-2, with a possible D match to TRBD1 (5 bases). Deletions cut 6 bases from V and 3 bases from J, with 20 bases between. CDR3 size: 16 residues. Per the germline V gene, CDR1 is MNHEY and CDR2 is SMNVEV (reference sequence). Here the CDR3 DNA reads TGTGCCAGCAGCCTCTCTACAGGAGTGGGATACTATGGCTACACCTTC. Protein: CASSLSTGVGYYGYTF.

The V call is TRBV29-1, the J call TRBJ1-1, with D tentatively TRBD1 (5 bases). Germline CDR1 and CDR2: SQVTM and ANQGSEA. The CDR3 sequence is 13 residues long. V gave up 7 bases and J gave up 1 base, with 13 bases separating them. The DNA for the CDR3 is TGCAGCGCGGGGCGAGGGGCGAACACTGAAGCTTTCTTT. Translating it yields CSAGRGANTEAFF.

This clone showed up just a few times. The rearrangement uses TRBV5-4 and TRBJ2-3, with TRBD2 identical over 7 bases. The V segment lost 4 bases and the J segment 0 bases; nucleotides outside the gene matches: 11. The CDR3 contains 17 residues. Per germline, CDR1 SGHNT and CDR2 YYREEE (reference sequence). CDR3 nucleotides: TGTGCCAGCAGCGCATTTCCGAGCGGGATAAGCACAGATACGCAGTATTTT. Its protein product is CASSAFPSGISTDTQYF.

The chain uses TRBV9 and TRBJ2-5; 11 bases align to TRBD1. This CDR3 spans 15 amino acids. J gave up 7 bases and V 7 bases, and 12 bases lay outside the gene matches. Germline lookup yields CDR1 SGDLS and CDR2 YYNGEE. CDR3 bases: TGTGCCAGCGGAAGGACAGGGGGCCCAAGTACGACCCAGTACTTC. Protein product: CASGRTGGPSTTQYF.

A few counts support this clone. This chain joins TRBV5-1 and TRBJ2-5, with D possibly matching TRBD1 (6 bases). This CDR3 comprises 14 residues. Trimming took off 1 base at V and 0 bases at J, with 7 bases between the two ends. Germline assignment: CDR1 SGHRS and CDR2 YFSETQ. CDR3 in DNA: TGCGCCAGCAGCTTGCAGGGGTACCAAGAGACCCAGTACTTC. Translation: CASSLQGYQETQYF.

This clone occurred a few times. V usage is TRBV6-4 and J usage is TRBJ2-7, with D possibly matching TRBD1 (5 bases). Germline CDR1 reads MRHNA; CDR2 reads SNTAGT. Trimming removed 0 bases at V and 9 bases at J, with 12 bases between. The CDR3 has 13 residues. For the CDR3, the DNA is TGTGCCAGCAGTGACTCTAAGGGGTCTCTGCAGTACTTC. It specifies CASSDSKGSLQYF.

The CDR3 sequence is CASSSLWGTNTGELFF. The CDR3 DNA reads as TGCGCCAGCAGCTCCTTGTGGGGTACGAACACCGGGGAGCTGTTTTTT. The gene calls are TRBV5-1 and TRBJ2-2, with D unclear. Germline CDR1 SGHRS, CDR2 YFSETQ. The CDR3 length is 16 residues. The V end was cut by 3 bases, the J end by 0 bases, with 12 bases between.